The next 21 T cell receptor beta chains were all read from a single sample in a study of blood T cell repertoires in COVID-19. Only in-frame clones appear in the TCRdb table, and some are missing; sequencing was by immunoSEQ multiplex PCR. In the table there are 150,000 to 200,000 clones, around 83% of which are singletons. Sequencing input: peripheral blood. The receptors were gathered from a human donor in a cohort sampled during active COVID-19.

The chain couples TRBV9 to TRBJ1-4, with D tentatively TRBD1 (5 bases). The CDR3 totals 15 residues. Trimming cost V 2 bases and J 7 bases, with 15 bases left between them. CDR1 is SGDLS and CDR2 is YYNGEE in the germline V gene. The CDR3 DNA sequence: TGTGCCAGCAGCGTTGCGGTCGGGGGGGTTGAAAAACTGTTTTTT. This codes for CASSVAVGGVEKLFF.

The V and J genes are TRBV3-1 (or the pseudogene TRBV3-2) and TRBJ2-7, with D hard to call. There are 17 residues in the CDR3. Trimming took 3 bases from V and 0 from J, leaving 18 bases between them. Germline V lookup: CDR1 LGHDT, CDR2 YNNKEL (reference sequence). CDR3 amino acids: CASSHRPYTPSSYEQYF. CDR3 nucleotide sequence: TGTGCCAGCAGCCACAGGCCTTATACCCCGAGCTCCTACGAGCAGTACTTC.

This chain uses TRBV7-9 with TRBJ1-4; 7 bases line up with TRBD1. The V segment lost 3 bases and the J segment 6 bases; nucleotides outside the gene matches: 7. CDR3 length equals 15 residues. Per the germline V gene, CDR1 is SEHNR and CDR2 is FQNEAQ (reference sequence). CDR3 loop: CASSLLTGYDEKLFF. CDR3 DNA sequence: TGTGCCAGCAGCTTGTTGACAGGGTATGATGAAAAACTGTTTTTT.

This clone is a singleton in its sample. This chain uses TRBV19 with TRBJ2-5, with 9 bases aligning to TRBD2. The V and J ends lost 3 bases and 4 bases, in that order; junction bases with no gene match: 6. The CDR3 consists of 15 residues. CDR1 and CDR2 from the germline V gene are LNHDA and SQIVND (reference sequence). CDR3 sequence: CASSIPSGRRETQYF. The CDR3, as DNA: TGTGCCAGTAGTATCCCCAGCGGGAGGAGAGAGACCCAGTACTTC.

The rearrangement uses TRBV4-2 and TRBJ1-3, with D uncertain. Trimming left V 0 bases short and J 1 base short, with 10 bases between. The germline CDR1 and CDR2 sequences are LGHNA and YNFKEQ. The length of the CDR3 is 16 residues. CDR3 in DNA: TGTGCCAGCAGCCAAGACCCCTCGGGTTCTGGAAACACCATATATTTT. Its protein is CASSQDPSGSGNTIYF.

The genes are TRBV11-3 and TRBJ2-1, with a tentative D call TRBD2 (6 bases). Looked up from germline, CDR1 is SGHNT and CDR2 is YENEEA. V was cut by 2 bases and J by 4 bases, with 12 bases left in between. This CDR3 is 15 amino acids long. The CDR3 region has the DNA TGTGCCAGCAGCTTAACGGGAGAGGGATACAATGAGCAGTTCTTC. Its translation: CASSLTGEGYNEQFF. Looking up the rest from reference TRBV11-3 and TRBJ2-1 gives the full variable domain: EAGVVQSPRYKIIEKKQPVAFWCNPISGHNTLYWYLQNLGQGPELLIRYENEEAVDDSQLPKDRFSAERLKGVDSTLKIQPAELGDSAVYLCASSLTGEGYNEQFFGPGTRLTVL.

The chain employs TRBV2 and TRBJ1-5; 12 bases agree with TRBD1. There are 15 residues in the CDR3. CDR1 and CDR2 (germline): SNHLY, FYNNEI. J gave up 5 bases and V 6 bases, and 5 bases lay outside the gene matches. The CDR3 DNA sequence: TGTGCCAGCAGGGCCGGGACAGGGGGCGATCAGCCCCAGCATTTT. Protein sequence: CASRAGTGGDQPQHF.

This chain joins TRBV28 and TRBJ1-2; TRBD1 might be the D (5 bases). This CDR3 contains 14 residues. From germline, CDR1 is MDHEN and CDR2 SYDVKM. V lost 1 base to trimming and J lost 6 bases, with 12 bases between them. CDR3 region: CASSLFAGGDGYTF. CDR3 DNA sequence: TGTGCCAGCAGTTTATTTGCGGGGGGGGATGGCTACACCTTC.

The chain links TRBV27 to TRBJ2-5; 8 bases are a match to TRBD1. V lost 4 bases, J lost 5 bases, and 6 bases stayed unmatched. Per the germline V gene, CDR1 is MNHEY and CDR2 is SMNVEV (reference sequence). The CDR3 totals 14 residues. The CDR3 loop is CASSSPDRDETQYF. In DNA form, the CDR3 reads TGTGCCAGCAGTTCCCCGGACAGGGACGAGACCCAGTACTTC.

This chain connects TRBV5-1 to TRBJ2-1; maybe TRBD1 (6 bases). This CDR3 is 11 amino acids long. CDR1 and CDR2 (germline): SGHRS, YFSETQ. The germline V and J ends were trimmed by 6 bases and 12 bases, with 13 bases remaining between them. The chain's CDR3 is CASTYGDTQFF. As DNA, the CDR3 is TGCGCCAGCACCTACGGGGACACGCAGTTCTTC.

V is TRBV6-6 and J is TRBJ1-1; 9 nucleotides line up with TRBD1. This CDR3 has 15 residues. Losses at the gene ends were 4 bases for V and 1 base for J; bases not matched to a gene: 4. Germline assignment: CDR1 MNHNY and CDR2 SVGAGI (reference sequence). CDR3 loop: CASSSPGQGNTEAFF. In nucleotides, the CDR3 is TGTGCCAGCAGTTCCCCGGGACAGGGGAACACTGAAGCTTTCTTT.

The J gene is TRBJ1-6, the V gene TRBV3-1 (or the pseudogene TRBV3-2); 7 bases are a match to TRBD1. The V and J ends lost 1 base and 3 bases, in that order; junction bases with no gene match: 9. Germline-derived CDR1 and CDR2 are LGHDT and YNNKEL (reference sequence). This CDR3 is built from 18 residues. CDR3 region: CASSQGGTVRGYNSPLHF. CDR3 DNA sequence: TGTGCCAGCAGCCAAGGGGGGACAGTCCGGGGCTATAATTCACCCCTCCACTTT.

This chain uses TRBV5-6 with TRBJ1-5; 9 nucleotides agree with TRBD1. Germline loops: CDR1 SGHDT, CDR2 YYEEEE. This CDR3 has 14 residues. With V trimmed by 3 bases and J by 4 bases, 2 bases remained unmatched. CDR3 coding DNA: TGTGCCAGCAGCTGGGGACAGGGAAATCAGCCCCAGCATTTT. This codes for CASSWGQGNQPQHF. The complete variable domain, with remaining parts taken from reference TRBV5-6 and TRBJ1-5, reads DAGVTQSPTHLIKTRGQQVTLRCSPKSGHDTVSWYQQALGQGPQFIFQYYEEEERQRGNFPDRFSGHQFPNYSSELNVNALLLGDSALYLCASSWGQGNQPQHFGDGTRLSIL.

This rearrangement joins TRBV3-1 (or the pseudogene TRBV3-2) to TRBJ2-1; a weak D match, TRBD2 (5 bases). Germline V CDR1 and CDR2: LGHDT, YNNKEL (reference sequence). Trimming left V 6 bases short and J 9 bases short, with 18 bases between. The CDR3 spans 14 residues. The CDR3 here is CASRSGLTGSEQFF. The CDR3, as DNA: TGTGCCAGCAGGTCTGGACTGACCGGCAGTGAGCAGTTCTTC.

This chain connects TRBV7-9 to TRBJ2-7, with TRBD1 identical over 9 bases. In germline, CDR1 is SEHNR, CDR2 FQNEAQ (reference sequence). The junction had 17 bases not matched to a gene; V was cut back by 7 bases and J by 4 bases. The CDR3 sequence is 17 residues long. CDR3 bases: TGTGCCAGCACCTTGCGGGACAGGGAGGGGGTTGGGTACGAGCAGTACTTC. Protein product: CASTLRDREGVGYEQYF.

The table lists this clone with a count of one. This rearrangement joins TRBV11-1 to TRBJ2-2; 8 positions agree with TRBD2. J gave up 1 base and V 2 bases, and 3 bases lay outside the gene matches. Germline loops: CDR1 SGHAT, CDR2 FQDESV (reference sequence). The CDR3 consists of 16 residues. The CDR3 loop is CASSLSGTRNTGELFF. The DNA of the CDR3 is TGTGCCAGCAGCTTATCGGGGACTAGGAACACCGGGGAGCTGTTTTTT. Combining the CDR3 with reference TRBV11-1 and TRBJ2-2 gives the whole variable domain EAEVAQSPRYKITEKSQAVAFWCDPISGHATLYWYRQILGQGPELLVQFQDESVVDDSQLPKDRFSAERLKGVDSTLKIQPAELGDSAMYLCASSLSGTRNTGELFFGEGSRLTVL.

The CDR3 loop is CASSLAGAAGGEKLFF. The CDR3 coding sequence is TGTGCCAGCAGCTTAGCCGGGGCAGCGGGGGGTGAAAAACTGTTTTTT. The chain carries TRBV7-2 and TRBJ1-4; tentative D call: TRBD1 (5 bases). This CDR3 has 16 residues. Germline CDR1 and CDR2: SGHTA and FQGNSA. Trimming removed 0 bases from V and 7 bases from J, with 15 bases in between.

This clone was observed many times. V usage is TRBV11-3 and J usage is TRBJ1-1; D might be TRBD1 (5 bases). The CDR3 covers 13 residues. Germline V gene lookup returns CDR1 SGHNT and CDR2 YENEEA. The V end lost 3 bases, the J end lost 5 bases, and 10 bases lay between the germline ends. CDR3 sequence reads: CASSFRAWTEAFF. The CDR3 DNA sequence: TGTGCCAGCAGCTTCAGGGCATGGACTGAAGCTTTCTTT.

This sequence joins TRBV19 and TRBJ1-3, with no clear D. Germline values: CDR1 LNHDA, CDR2 SQIVND (reference sequence). This CDR3 spans 17 amino acids. With 0 bases removed from V and 0 bases from J, the gap between germline ends came to 12 bases. The CDR3 sequence: CASSIDPSRRSGNTIYF. CDR3 DNA sequence: TGTGCCAGTAGTATAGATCCTTCTCGTCGCTCTGGAAACACCATATATTTT.

This chain connects TRBV18 to TRBJ1-1; 7 bases map to TRBD1. The J segment lost 1 base and the V segment lost 3 bases, leaving 8 bases of the junction unmatched. The CDR3 contains 16 residues. Germline CDR1 and CDR2: KGHSH and LQKENI. The CDR3 region has the DNA TGTGCCAGCTCACCCCAAAGGGACAGCCGGAACACTGAAGCTTTCTTT. Protein product: CASSPQRDSRNTEAFF.

This clone was counted a single time. V is TRBV28 and J is TRBJ2-7; TRBD1 aligns across 8 bases. V trimming: 6 bases; J trimming: 0 bases; junction bases outside the gene matches: 7. Germline V gene sequence: CDR1 MDHEN, CDR2 SYDVKM. This CDR3 contains 15 residues. The CDR3 DNA is TGTGCCAGCAGCCCCATGACAGGGGCCTCCTACGAGCAGTACTTC. This sequence encodes CASSPMTGASYEQYF. The full variable domain, in which reference TRBV28 and TRBJ2-7 provide the parts outside the CDR3, is DVKVTQSSRYLVKRTGEKVFLECVQDMDHENMFWYRQDPGLGLRLIYFSYDVKMKEKGDIPEGYSVSREKKERFSLILESASTNQTSMYLCASSPMTGASYEQYFGPGTRLTVT.